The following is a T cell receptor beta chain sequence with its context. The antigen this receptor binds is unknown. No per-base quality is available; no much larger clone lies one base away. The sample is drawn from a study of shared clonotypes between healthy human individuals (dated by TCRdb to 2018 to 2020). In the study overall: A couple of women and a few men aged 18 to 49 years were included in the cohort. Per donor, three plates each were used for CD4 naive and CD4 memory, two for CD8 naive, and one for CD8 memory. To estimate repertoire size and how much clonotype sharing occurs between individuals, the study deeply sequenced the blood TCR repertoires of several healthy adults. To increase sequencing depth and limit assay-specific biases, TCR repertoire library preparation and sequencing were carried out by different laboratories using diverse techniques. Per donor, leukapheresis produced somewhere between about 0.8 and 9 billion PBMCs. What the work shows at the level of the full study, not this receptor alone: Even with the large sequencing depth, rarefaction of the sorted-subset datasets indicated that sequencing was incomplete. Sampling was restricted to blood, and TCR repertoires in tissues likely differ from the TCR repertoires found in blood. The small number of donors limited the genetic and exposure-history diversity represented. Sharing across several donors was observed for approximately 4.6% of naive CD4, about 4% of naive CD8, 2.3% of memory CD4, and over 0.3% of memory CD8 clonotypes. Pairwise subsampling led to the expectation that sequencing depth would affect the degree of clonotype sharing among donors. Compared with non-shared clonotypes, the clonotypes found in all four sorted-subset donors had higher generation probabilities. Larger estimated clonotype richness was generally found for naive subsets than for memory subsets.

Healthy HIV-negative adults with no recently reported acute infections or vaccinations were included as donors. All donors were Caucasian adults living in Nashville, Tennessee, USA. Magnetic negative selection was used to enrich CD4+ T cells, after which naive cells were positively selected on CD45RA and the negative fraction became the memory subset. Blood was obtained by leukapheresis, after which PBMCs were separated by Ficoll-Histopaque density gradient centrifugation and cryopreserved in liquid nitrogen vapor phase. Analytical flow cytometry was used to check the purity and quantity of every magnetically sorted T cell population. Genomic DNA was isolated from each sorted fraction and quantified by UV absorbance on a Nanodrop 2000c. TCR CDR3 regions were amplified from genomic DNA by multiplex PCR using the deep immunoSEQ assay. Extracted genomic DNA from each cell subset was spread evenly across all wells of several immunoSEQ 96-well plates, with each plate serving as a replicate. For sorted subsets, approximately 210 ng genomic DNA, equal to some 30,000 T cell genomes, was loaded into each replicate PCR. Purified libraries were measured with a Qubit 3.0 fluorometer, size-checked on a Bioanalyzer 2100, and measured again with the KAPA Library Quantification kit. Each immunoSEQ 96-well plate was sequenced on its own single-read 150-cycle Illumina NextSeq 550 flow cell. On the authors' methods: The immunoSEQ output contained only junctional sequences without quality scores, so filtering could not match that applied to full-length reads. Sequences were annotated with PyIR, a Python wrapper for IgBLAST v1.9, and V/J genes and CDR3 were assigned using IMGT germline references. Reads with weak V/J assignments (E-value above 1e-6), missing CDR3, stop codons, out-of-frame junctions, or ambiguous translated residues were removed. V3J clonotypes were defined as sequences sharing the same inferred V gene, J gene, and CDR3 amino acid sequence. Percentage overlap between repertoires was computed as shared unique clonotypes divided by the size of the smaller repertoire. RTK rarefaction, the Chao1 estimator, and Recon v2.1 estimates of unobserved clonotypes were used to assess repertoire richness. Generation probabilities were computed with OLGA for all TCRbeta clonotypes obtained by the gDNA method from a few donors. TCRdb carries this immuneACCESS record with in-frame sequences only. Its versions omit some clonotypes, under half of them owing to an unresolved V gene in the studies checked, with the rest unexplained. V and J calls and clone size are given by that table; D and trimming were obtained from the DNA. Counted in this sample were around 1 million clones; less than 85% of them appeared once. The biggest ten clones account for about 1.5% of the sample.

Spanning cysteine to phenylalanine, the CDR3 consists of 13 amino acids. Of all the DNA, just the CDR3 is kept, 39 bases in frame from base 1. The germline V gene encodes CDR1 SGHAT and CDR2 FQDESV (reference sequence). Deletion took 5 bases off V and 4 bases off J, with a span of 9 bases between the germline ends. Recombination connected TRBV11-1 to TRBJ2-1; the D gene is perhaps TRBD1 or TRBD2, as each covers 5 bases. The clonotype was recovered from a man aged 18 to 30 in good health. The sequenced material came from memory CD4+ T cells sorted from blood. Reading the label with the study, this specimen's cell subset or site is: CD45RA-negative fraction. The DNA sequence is TGTGCCAGCAGCCGCGAGGGGTACAATGAGCAGTTCTTC. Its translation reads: CASSREGYNEQFF.